The 10 T cell receptor beta chains below were found in one sample sequenced in a study of technical replicates of blood from a few donors listed by TCRdb under 2017. Libraries were constructed by the immunoSEQ multiplex PCR assay. The clones in this table, taken by TCRdb from immuneACCESS, are in-frame only. Not every clone is retained; where verified, under half of the shortfall comes from an unresolved V gene, and the cause of the rest is unknown. The sample table records under 65,000 clones; 92% of these occur just once. Around 3.9% of the sample goes to the ten largest clones. Sequenced: PBMCs. Source of these receptors: a human donor in good health. Some clones in this sample may be carry-over from other donors' samples.

The chain is built from TRBV5-4 and TRBJ2-1; 7 bases match TRBD2. The V and J ends lost 4 bases and 6 bases, in that order; junction bases with no gene match: 4. The CDR3 covers 13 residues. Germline CDR1 SGHNT, CDR2 YYREEE (reference sequence). This CDR3 is CASSLGLSNEQFF. Here the CDR3 DNA reads TGTGCCAGCAGCCTGGGACTAAGCAATGAGCAGTTCTTC.

The rearrangement uses TRBV6-1 and TRBJ2-5; TRBD1 matches 8 bases. This CDR3 region has 15 residues. The J segment lost 5 bases and the V segment lost 8 bases, leaving 13 bases of the junction unmatched. Germline V gene data show CDR1 as MNHNS and CDR2 as SASEGT. Written as DNA, the CDR3 is TGTGCCAGCGGGGGTAGGGCAGGGGGCGCCGAGACCCAGTACTTC. Translated: CASGGRAGGAETQYF.

The chain links TRBV11-2 to TRBJ2-3, with 8 bases identical to TRBD2. Germline lookup yields CDR1 SGHAT and CDR2 FQNNGV. The CDR3 sequence is 16 residues long. V dropped 2 bases and J dropped 4; count of bases not matched to a gene: 8. The CDR3 loop reads CASSLYGGGRADTQYF. The CDR3, as DNA: TGTGCCAGCAGCTTATACGGCGGGGGGCGCGCAGATACGCAGTATTTT.

This chain connects TRBV2 to TRBJ2-5; 10 bases line up with TRBD2. The CDR3 consists of 15 residues. Germline V gene lookup returns CDR1 SNHLY and CDR2 FYNNEI. With 6 bases clipped from V and 5 bases from J, the junction kept 9 bases outside the gene matches. The CDR3: CASSTSGKVAETQYF. Written as DNA, the CDR3 is TGTGCCAGCAGCACTAGCGGGAAAGTCGCGGAGACCCAGTACTTC.

V usage is TRBV5-1 and J usage is TRBJ1-2; unclear D gene. V lost 2 bases, J lost 0 bases, and 11 bases lay in between. This CDR3 has 15 residues. In germline, CDR1 is SGHRS, CDR2 YFSETQ. The CDR3 reads CASSFQATANYGYTF. CDR3 coding DNA: TGCGCCAGCAGCTTCCAGGCCACAGCTAACTATGGCTACACCTTC.

The V and J genes are TRBV4-1 and TRBJ1-1, with 9 bases aligning to TRBD1. Germline lookup yields CDR1 MGHRA and CDR2 YSYEKL. The CDR3 covers 18 residues. The trim removed 3 bases at V and 0 bases at J, leaving 11 bases unmatched. CDR3 sequence reads: CASSQGTGYAYMNTEAFF. The CDR3, as DNA: TGCGCCAGCAGCCAGGGGACAGGGTACGCCTACATGAACACTGAAGCTTTCTTT.

The J gene is TRBJ2-7, the V gene TRBV4-2; 8 bases agree with TRBD1. The CDR3 is 20 amino acids. CDR1 and CDR2 from the germline V gene are LGHNA and YNFKEQ. V lost 0 bases, J lost 1 base, and 17 bases stayed unmatched. Here the CDR3 reads CASSQDLIRQGSRGSYEQYF. CDR3 DNA: TGTGCCAGCAGCCAAGATCTAATCCGACAGGGGTCCCGCGGATCCTACGAGCAGTACTTC.

The chain uses TRBV2 and TRBJ1-4, with D uncertain. The CDR3 is 15 residues long. The V gene lost 5 bases and the J gene lost 1 base, with 11 bases spanning the gap. Germline V gene sequence: CDR1 SNHLY, CDR2 FYNNEI. The CDR3 DNA follows: TGTGCCAGCAGTAGAGGAGGTCAAACTAATGAAAAACTGTTTTTT. It specifies CASSRGGQTNEKLFF.

The CDR3, as DNA: TGTGCCAGCAGTCCGGACTGGGCGACCCAGTACTTC. Its protein product is CASSPDWATQYF. The chain employs TRBV6-5 and TRBJ2-5; maybe TRBD2 (5 bases). From germline, CDR1 is MNHEY and CDR2 SVGAGI. V dropped 5 bases and J dropped 7 bases, with 11 bases sitting between them. The CDR3 spans 12 residues.

This chain links TRBV5-3 with TRBJ1-6, with D possibly being TRBD1 (6 bases). TRBV5-3 falls under the ORF class, with uncertain function. CDR3 length: 14 residues. V lost 9 bases and J 3 bases, leaving 13 bases between the germline ends. In DNA, the CDR3 is TGTGCCAAAAGGACAGTTTTCTATAATTCACCCCTCCACTTT. This gives the protein CAKRTVFYNSPLHF.